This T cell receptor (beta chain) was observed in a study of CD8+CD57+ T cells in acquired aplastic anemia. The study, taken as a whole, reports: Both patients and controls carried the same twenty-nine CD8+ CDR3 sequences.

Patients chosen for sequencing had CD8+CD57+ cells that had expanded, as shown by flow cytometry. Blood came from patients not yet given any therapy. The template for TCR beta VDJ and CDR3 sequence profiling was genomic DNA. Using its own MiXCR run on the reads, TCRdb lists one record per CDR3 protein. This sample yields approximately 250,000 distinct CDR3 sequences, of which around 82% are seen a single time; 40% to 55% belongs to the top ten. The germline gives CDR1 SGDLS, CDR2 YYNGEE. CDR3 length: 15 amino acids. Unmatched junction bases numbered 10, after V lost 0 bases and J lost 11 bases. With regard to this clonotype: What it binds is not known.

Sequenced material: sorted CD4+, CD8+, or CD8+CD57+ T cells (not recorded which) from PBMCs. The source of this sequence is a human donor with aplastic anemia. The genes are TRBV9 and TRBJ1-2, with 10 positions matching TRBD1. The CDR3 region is CASSVGGTGVNTYTF. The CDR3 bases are TGTGCCAGCAGCGTAGGGGGGACAGGGGTCAACACTTACACCTTC. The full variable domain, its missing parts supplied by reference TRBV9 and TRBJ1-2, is DSGVTQTPKHLITATGQRVTLRCSPRSGDLSVYWYQQSLDQGLQFLIQYYNGEERAKGNILERFSAQQFPDLHSELNLSSLELGDSALYFCASSVGGTGVNTYTFGSGTRLTVV.